Each of the 24 T cell receptor beta chains below was sequenced from the same sample in a study of T cells after yellow fever vaccination. Using its own MiXCR run on the 5' RACE reads, TCRdb lists one record per CDR3 protein. The table has 200,000 to 300,000 distinct CDR3 sequences, 6.5% to 8.5% seen once. The sample was CD4+ T cells sorted from PBMCs, taken 15 days after the yellow fever booster vaccination. These receptors were obtained from a man aged 25-45 years who received the YFV17D yellow fever vaccine.

This clonotype was seen a handful of times. J is TRBJ2-2 and V is TRBV5-1; D uncertain. Germline V CDR1 and CDR2: SGHRS, YFSETQ. This CDR3 is 13 amino acids long. Trimming pared 4 bases from V and 1 base from J, leaving 5 bases between. The CDR3 loop reads CASSVENTGELFF. The CDR3 DNA is TGCGCCAGCAGCGTAGAGAACACCGGGGAGCTGTTTTTT. Together with reference TRBV5-1 and TRBJ2-2, the CDR3 gives the full variable domain: KAGVTQTPRYLIKTRGQQVTLSCSPISGHRSVSWYQQTPGQGLQFLFEYFSETQRNKGNFPGRFSGRQFSNSRSEMNVSTLELGDSALYLCASSVENTGELFFGEGSRLTVL.

With regard to this clonotype: A junction boundary mismatches the germline segment, possibly from a read error. The chain recombines TRBV20-1 with TRBJ2-3, with D tentatively TRBD2 (5 bases). CDR1 and CDR2 from the germline V gene are DFQATT and SNEGSKA (reference sequence). The CDR3 is made up of 16 amino acids. DNA for the CDR3: TGCACTGCTAGAGGACTTAATCGCCGAGGGTCAGATACTCAGTATTTT. It encodes CTARGLNRRGSDTQYF.

In its sample, this clonotype was seen many times. The chain joins TRBV7-9 to TRBJ2-4; D call uncertain. CDR1 SEHNR and CDR2 FQNEAQ come from the germline V gene (reference sequence). The CDR3 sequence is 14 residues long. The V gene lost 3 bases and the J gene lost 3 bases, with 9 bases spanning the gap. CDR3 loop: CASSLSEVKNIQYF. The DNA for the CDR3 is TGTGCCAGCAGCTTGTCAGAAGTCAAAAACATTCAGTACTTC.

This clonotype was observed a few times. This chain uses TRBV4-2 with TRBJ2-7, with D unresolved. This CDR3 has 13 residues. The V gene lost 0 bases and the J gene lost 7 bases, with 10 bases spanning the gap. The germline V gene encodes CDR1 LGHNA and CDR2 YNFKEQ. Here the CDR3 DNA reads TGTGCCAGCAGCCAAGATTTCATACAAGAGCAGTACTTC. Translation: CASSQDFIQEQYF.

The rearrangement links TRBV7-6 to TRBJ2-2; D remains unclear. Germline-derived CDR1 and CDR2 are SGHVS and FNYEAQ. This CDR3 contains 13 residues. V was pared by 5 bases and J by 5 bases, with 9 bases between. The CDR3 DNA sequence: TGTGCCAGCAGCCTCCATCTAACCGGGGAGCTGTTTTTT. Residues: CASSLHLTGELFF.

This chain uses TRBV29-1 with TRBJ2-1, with 7 bases that match TRBD1. Germline CDR1 and CDR2: SQVTM and ANQGSEA. This CDR3 has 13 amino acids. V was pared by 4 bases and J by 4 bases, with 4 bases of the junction left unmatched. This CDR3 is CSVVGGGYNEQFF. The DNA for the CDR3 is TGCAGCGTTGTAGGGGGCGGTTACAATGAGCAGTTCTTC.

The J gene is TRBJ2-5, the V gene TRBV6-2 or TRBV6-3; TRBD1 matches at 7 bases. Germline assignment: CDR1 MNHEY and CDR2 SVGEGT. The CDR3 has 16 residues. Trimming took 6 bases from V and 1 from J; bases not matched to a gene: 11. The CDR3 nucleotides are TGTGCCAGCAGCAGACCCGGGACAGCGATCCAAGAGACCCAGTACTTC. It translates to CASSRPGTAIQETQYF.

This clonotype was recorded at least ten times. The J gene is TRBJ2-3, the V gene TRBV25-1; D gene unclear. Germline V gene lookup returns CDR1 MGHDK and CDR2 SYGVNS. The CDR3 covers 11 residues. With 4 bases removed from V and 7 bases from J, the gap between germline ends came to 6 bases. The CDR3 region has the DNA TGTGCCAGCAGTGCTTCATATACGCAGTATTTT. As protein: CASSASYTQYF.

This clonotype has a count of ten or more. V gene TRBV2 combines with J gene TRBJ2-1, with 8 bases lining up with TRBD2. Germline V CDR1 and CDR2: SNHLY, FYNNEI. The V and J ends lost 2 bases and 2 bases, in that order; junction bases with no gene match: 2. This CDR3 has 15 amino acids. This CDR3 is CASSENSGTYNEQFF. The CDR3 nucleotides read TGTGCCAGCAGTGAAAATAGCGGGACCTACAATGAGCAGTTCTTC.

This chain uses TRBV7-2 with TRBJ2-7, with D perhaps being TRBD1 or TRBD2 (5 bases each). The V and J ends lost 7 bases and 2 bases respectively, with 15 bases between them. This CDR3 has 14 amino acids. Germline V lookup: CDR1 SGHTA, CDR2 FQGNSA. CDR3 nucleotide sequence: TGTGCCAGCACCAGACCGGGGCGTACCTACGAGCAGTACTTC. Translation: CASTRPGRTYEQYF.

This clonotype has more than one count but fewer than ten. V usage is TRBV19 and J usage is TRBJ1-5, with a tentative D call TRBD1 (6 bases). Germline V gene data show CDR1 as LNHDA and CDR2 as SQIVND (reference sequence). This CDR3 is built from 17 residues. V lost 3 bases to trimming and J lost 3 bases, with 18 bases between them. This CDR3 is CASSIRTRTANNQPQHF. The CDR3 DNA is TGTGCCAGTAGTATCCGCACTCGGACAGCCAACAATCAGCCCCAGCATTTT.

This clonotype was seen repeatedly, ten times or more. J is TRBJ2-7 and V is TRBV12-3 or TRBV12-4; 10 positions agree with TRBD2. The junction had 4 bases not matched to a gene; V was cut back by 4 bases and J by 4 bases. The CDR3 spans 14 residues. Here the CDR3 DNA reads TGTGCCAGCAGTTCCAGGACTAGCGGATACGAGCAGTACTTC. As protein: CASSSRTSGYEQYF.

The chain couples TRBV5-1 to TRBJ1-1; D is ambiguous. Trimming removed 1 base at V and 9 bases at J, with 19 bases between. The CDR3 runs to 15 residues. Germline lookup yields CDR1 SGHRS and CDR2 YFSETQ. CDR3 residues: CASSLSQVGPEKAFF. The CDR3 nucleotides are TGCGCCAGCAGCTTGTCGCAGGTTGGTCCCGAGAAAGCTTTCTTT.

This clonotype was counted at least ten times. The genes are TRBV4-3 and TRBJ1-3, with D perhaps matching TRBD1 (5 bases). CDR1 and CDR2 from the germline V gene are LGHNA and YSLEER. V lost 0 bases and J lost 0, with 12 bases in between. The CDR3 covers 17 residues. The CDR3 loop is CASSQDHRKSSGNTIYF. The CDR3 nucleotides are TGCGCCAGCAGCCAAGATCACAGGAAGAGCTCTGGAAACACCATATATTTT.

This clonotype has ten or more counts. The V gene is TRBV3-1, the J gene TRBJ2-3; D is undetermined. The CDR3 length is 18 residues. Germline V gives CDR1 LGHDT, CDR2 YNNKEL (reference sequence). Trimming removed 3 bases at V and 7 bases at J, with 26 bases between. The CDR3 DNA reads TGTGCCAGCAGCCAGATCGCCCGTGCCAAAGGGAAAGGGAATACGCAGTATTTT. Its translation is CASSQIARAKGKGNTQYF.

This chain uses TRBV4-3 with TRBJ2-3; TRBD2 agrees at 8 bases. The CDR3 covers 15 residues. V shed 4 bases and J 4 bases; nucleotides not matched to a gene: 7. Germline CDR1 is LGHNA and CDR2 is YSLEER. CDR3 region: CASSRGSGNADTQYF. The CDR3 nucleotides read TGCGCCAGCAGCCGGGGTAGCGGGAACGCAGATACGCAGTATTTT.

This clonotype was recorded a few times. V gene TRBV9 combines with J gene TRBJ2-2; D perhaps matches TRBD1 (5 bases). Germline V lookup: CDR1 SGDLS, CDR2 YYNGEE. Trimming removed 7 bases at V and 3 bases at J, with 16 bases between. This CDR3 is built from 15 residues. CDR3 sequence reads: CASSVQGGHTGELFF. The CDR3 DNA follows: TGTGCCAGCTCCGTCCAGGGCGGACACACCGGGGAGCTGTTTTTT. Based on the CDR3 plus reference TRBV9 and TRBJ2-2, the full variable domain is DSGVTQTPKHLITATGQRVTLRCSPRSGDLSVYWYQQSLDQGLQFLIQYYNGEERAKGNILERFSAQQFPDLHSELNLSSLELGDSALYFCASSVQGGHTGELFFGEGSRLTVL.

The table lists this clonotype with many counts. The rearrangement uses TRBV24-1 and TRBJ2-5; D is uncertain. Trimming removed 8 bases at V and 3 bases at J, with 9 bases between. The CDR3 is 12 amino acids. Germline V CDR1 and CDR2: KGHDR, SFDVKD. Written as DNA, the CDR3 is TGTGCCACCACCGGATACAAAGAGACCCAGTACTTC. It specifies CATTGYKETQYF.

The chain recombines TRBV25-1 with TRBJ2-4; 8 nucleotides match TRBD2. CDR1 and CDR2 (germline): MGHDK, SYGVNS. This CDR3 is built from 17 residues. The junction had 9 bases not matched to a gene; V was cut back by 3 bases and J by 2 bases. DNA for the CDR3: TGTGCCAGCAGTGAGCCGGGGGGGTCAGGGACCAAAAACATTCAGTACTTC. Translation gives CASSEPGGSGTKNIQYF.

The chain carries TRBV12-3 or TRBV12-4 and TRBJ2-5, with TRBD1 as a possible D gene (5 bases). The CDR3 loop spans 13 amino acids. V lost 3 bases and J 5 bases, leaving 10 bases between the germline ends. The CDR3, as DNA: TGTGCCAGCAGTTTTTCAGGGTTGGAGACCCAGTACTTC. This codes for CASSFSGLETQYF.

This clonotype was counted a few times. The chain combines TRBV4-1 with TRBJ2-1, with 8 positions matching TRBD1. With 2 bases clipped from V and 2 bases from J, the junction kept 8 bases outside the gene matches. The V gene's germline CDR1 is MGHRA and CDR2 YSYEKL. The CDR3 has 17 residues. The CDR3 spells CASSQYPGTGPYNEQFF. In DNA, the CDR3 is TGCGCCAGCAGCCAATACCCAGGGACAGGACCCTACAATGAGCAGTTCTTC.

There are many counts of this clonotype. V usage is TRBV27 and J usage is TRBJ2-1; 8 bases match TRBD2. CDR1 is MNHEY, CDR2 SMNVEV, per germline (reference sequence). This CDR3 has 15 residues. With 5 bases clipped from V and 3 bases from J, the junction kept 6 bases outside the gene matches. CDR3 loop: CASSRSTSVYNEQFF. The CDR3 DNA follows: TGTGCCAGCAGTCGTTCGACTAGCGTCTACAATGAGCAGTTCTTC.

Worth noting for this clonotype: The junction departs from the called germline gene at one end, perhaps through a read error. The chain has TRBV5-1 and TRBJ2-7, with 9 bases that match TRBD1. This CDR3 has 15 residues. CDR1 is SGHRS, CDR2 YFSETQ, per germline. This CDR3 reads CASSLQQGAKHEHYF. CDR3 DNA sequence: TGCGCCAGCAGCTTGCAACAGGGGGCGAAGCACGAGCACTACTTC. Drawing the rest from reference TRBV5-1 and TRBJ2-7, the complete variable domain is KAGVTQTPRYLIKTRGQQVTLSCSPISGHRSVSWYQQTPGQGLQFLFEYFSETQRNKGNFPGRFSGRQFSNSRSEMNVSTLELGDSALYLCASSLQQGAKHEHYFGPGTRLTVT.

This clonotype was counted ten times or more. This chain's CDR3 is CASSFVAGPTGELFF. The CDR3 bases are TGTGCCAGCAGTTTCGTAGCAGGGCCCACCGGGGAGCTGTTTTTT. The chain recombines TRBV6-2 or TRBV6-3 with TRBJ2-2; the D gene is possibly TRBD1 (5 bases). This CDR3 spans 15 amino acids. Germline V lookup: CDR1 MNHEY, CDR2 SVGEGT. Deletions cut 4 bases from V and 4 bases from J, with 13 bases between.